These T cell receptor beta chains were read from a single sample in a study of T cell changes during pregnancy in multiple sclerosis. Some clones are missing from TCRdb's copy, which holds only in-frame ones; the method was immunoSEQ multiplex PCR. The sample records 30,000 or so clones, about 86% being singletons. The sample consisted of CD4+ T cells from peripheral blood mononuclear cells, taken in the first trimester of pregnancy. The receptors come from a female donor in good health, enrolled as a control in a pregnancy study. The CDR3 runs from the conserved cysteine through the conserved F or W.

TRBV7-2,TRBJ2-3,CASSLTGGVGPDTQYF
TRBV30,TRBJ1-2,CAWAPRADGYTF
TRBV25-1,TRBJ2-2,CASSKEKQDTGELFF
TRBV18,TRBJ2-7,CASSLYRGRDGSYEQYF
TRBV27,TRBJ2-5,CASRRGLAGGETQYF
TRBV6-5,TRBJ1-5,CASSYSGGSNQPQHF
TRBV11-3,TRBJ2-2,CASSLMAGGGPGELFF
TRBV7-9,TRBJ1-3,CASSLGRAGNTIYF
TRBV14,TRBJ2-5,CASSRGQLETQYF
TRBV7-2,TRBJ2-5,CASSLRGRETQYF
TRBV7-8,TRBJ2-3,CASSLVPVADTQYF
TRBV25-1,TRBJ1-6,CASSDTGKDSPLHF
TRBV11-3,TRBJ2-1,CASSLVGPVDYEQFF
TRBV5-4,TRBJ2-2,CASRRQGIGELFF
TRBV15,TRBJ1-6,CATSRGTDTPLHF
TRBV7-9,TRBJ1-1,CASSLGGEAFF
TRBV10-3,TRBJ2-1,CAISESGLAEYNEQFF
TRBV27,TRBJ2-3,CASSFPRADTQYF
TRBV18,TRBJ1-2,CASSPTAALNYGYTF
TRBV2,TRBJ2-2,CASSWSWGDGELFF
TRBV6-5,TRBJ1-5,CASRANQGNQPQHF
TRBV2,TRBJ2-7,CASSVGGMGYEQYF
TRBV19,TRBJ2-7,CASSQGAGEQYF
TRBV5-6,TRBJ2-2,CASSLFSVIGELFF
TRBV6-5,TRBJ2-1,CASTPGGLNNEQFF
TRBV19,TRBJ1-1,CASSIILGQGGEAFF
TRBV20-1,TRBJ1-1,CSARGEEAFF
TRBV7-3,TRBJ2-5,CASSLNGAGGPLETQYF
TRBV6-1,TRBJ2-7,CASSEALARSSYEQYF
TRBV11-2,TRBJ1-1,CASVGGYTEAFF
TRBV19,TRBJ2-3,CASSTTGGKDTQYF
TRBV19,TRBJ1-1,CASNPLGDTEAFF
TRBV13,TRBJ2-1,CASSVSEEQFF
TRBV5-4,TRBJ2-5,CASSLGGGGGETQYF
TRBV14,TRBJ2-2,CASSRYRGTGELFF
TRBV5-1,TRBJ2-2,CASSFNRDYTGELFF
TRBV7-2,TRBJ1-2,CASSLLRVRVGGGGYTF
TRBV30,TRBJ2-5,CAWSVRETQYF
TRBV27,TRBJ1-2,CASSFGDRVLGYTF
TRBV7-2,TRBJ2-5,CASSLRAGGPLFQETQYF